This TCR beta chain originates from a study of T cells after yellow fever vaccination. Whole-study context: SMART-Seq v4 Ultra Low Input prepared libraries from low-cell fractions.

TCRdb analysed the 5' RACE reads with MiXCR anew, one entry per CDR3 protein. Of some 400,000 distinct CDR3 sequences listed, about 19% were seen once; the top ten hold about a sixth. Overall study results and limits: Faster peaking, at day 5 versus 15, marked a secondary response that was weaker. Re-detected after boosting: most primary clones, more than 95% of CD4 and about 85% of CD8.

V gave up 4 bases and J gave up 4 bases, with 15 bases separating them. This CDR3 comprises 16 residues. Per the germline V gene, CDR1 is KGHDR and CDR2 is SFDVKD. Comments on this clonotype: Its antigen remains unknown.

The V gene is TRBV24-1, the J gene TRBJ2-2; possibly TRBD1 or TRBD2 for D (7 bases each). The clonotype was recovered from a man aged 18 to 30 who received the YFV17D yellow fever vaccine. The sample was PBMCs, taken before the yellow fever booster vaccination. The CDR3 region is CATSDPGGATTGELFF. The CDR3 DNA reads as TGTGCCACCAGTGACCCAGGGGGGGCCACCACCGGGGAGCTGTTTTTT.